This paragraph covers one T cell receptor beta chain sequence. The data derive from a study of glioma-infiltrating T cells after dendritic cell vaccination. TCRB CDR3 was amplified from 2 ug genomic DNA or less. The PCR used 60 V beta and 13 J beta primers. The table came from immunoSEQ multiplex PCR; TCRdb's copy has only in-frame clones and leaves some out. The table shows roughly 100,000 clones, with around 89% occurring only once. The time point is: after dendritic cell vaccination, including at tumor progression/relapse. Selection required adequate fresh-frozen tumor tissue plus more than two years' survival data. The CDR3 consists of 14 residues. Looked up from germline, CDR1 is SGHNT and CDR2 is YYREEE (reference sequence). V was trimmed by 5 bases and J by 1 base, leaving 11 bases between them.

The starting material was blood, obtained after dendritic cell vaccination. This clonotype originated in a human donor with glioblastoma. This chain joins TRBV5-4 and TRBJ2-3; D may be TRBD1 (5 bases). CDR3 nucleotides: TGTGCCAGCAGGGGGCCAACCCGCACAGATACGCAGTATTTT. Translation gives CASRGPTRTDTQYF.